This TCR beta chain comes out of a study of identical twins. Broader study findings: Zero-insertion findings could be partly confounded by invariant cells (MAIT and iNKT cells). There were fewer insertions in abundant cord blood beta clonotypes, but memory repertoires showed no such pattern.

J lost 8 bases, V lost 2 bases, and 5 bases had no gene match. Per germline, CDR1 DFQATT and CDR2 SNEGSKA (reference sequence). This CDR3 contains 13 residues. This clonotype was found a few times. What it binds is not known. TCRdb re-analysed the 5' RACE reads in MiXCR, keeping a single row per CDR3 protein. This table has 450,000 or so distinct CDR3 sequences, approximately 24% appearing once. These data are also associated with another study on T cells expressing NK-cell markers. In that study: Eight donors were sequenced, of whom seven were HCMV-seropositive, while the remaining one was HCMV-seronegative. Alpha-beta TCR T cells were the sole sorting target in several experiments, owing to an anti-gamma-delta TCR antibody.

The sequenced sample was CD4+ T cells sorted from blood. The sequence came from a woman between 18 and 29 years old in good health. The chain has TRBV20-1 and TRBJ2-1, with 8 bases identical to TRBD2. CDR3 residues: CSARLAGSYEQFF. CDR3 in DNA: TGCAGTGCTAGACTAGCGGGCAGCTATGAGCAGTTCTTC.